This T cell receptor (beta chain) comes out of a study of T cell changes during pregnancy in multiple sclerosis. V was shortened by 3 bases and J by 3 bases, with 16 bases between the two germline ends. There are 15 residues in the CDR3. The germline V gene has CDR1 SGHRS and CDR2 YFSETQ. Data came from immunoSEQ multiplex PCR; TCRdb stores just in-frame clones and leaves some out. Seen here are about 47,000 clones, 90% to 95% observed once, and the top ten hold approximately 2.2%. Sequenced here: peripheral blood, sampled in the third trimester of pregnancy. The source of this sequence is a female donor with multiple sclerosis, enrolled in a pregnancy study. The chain links TRBV5-1 to TRBJ2-7; maybe TRBD1 (6 bases). The CDR3 DNA reads TGCGCCAGCAGCTCATACGAAACAGGGTTCTACGAGCAGTACTTC. Translated: CASSSYETGFYEQYF.